The rows below give T cell receptor beta chains drawn from one sample of a study of cytomegalovirus exposure and HLA in healthy donors. Assay used: immunoSEQ multiplex PCR; TCRdb lists only in-frame clones, some missing. The profile shows some 29,000 clones, 35% to 55% of them singletons. Sequencing input: PBMCs. Every receptor here comes from a woman between 50 and 59 years old in good health and CMV-seronegative. CDR3s include the opening cysteine and the closing phenylalanine or tryptophan. Fields, in order: D gene, J gene, clone size, V gene, CDR3 DNA, CDR3 protein. D genes are given only for firm matches. The size of a clone is reported for some rows only, either as once, few or many, or as a class for expanded clones.

. | TRBJ2-1 | . | TRBV5-4 | TGTGCCAGCAGCTTAGACTATAGGGATGAGCAGTTCTTC | CASSLDYRDEQFF
. | TRBJ1-5 | . | TRBV7-9 | TGTGCCAGCAGCTTAAGTCTGAGCCAGCCCCAGCATTTT | CASSLSLSQPQHF
TRBD2 | TRBJ2-3 | . | TRBV5-1 | TGCGCCAGCAGCTCTAGCGGGGGGCCTTCTAGCACAGATACGCAGTATTTT | CASSSSGGPSSTDTQYF
. | TRBJ2-7 | few | TRBV7-7 | TGTGCCAGCAGCGCACATGGACAGCCCCTCGTCCCCTACGAGCAGTACTTC | CASSAHGQPLVPYEQYF
. | TRBJ1-2 | . | TRBV28 | TGTGCCAGCCACAGGGTTGGGGGCTACACCTTC | CASHRVGGYTF
. | TRBJ2-1 | few | TRBV2 | TGTGCCAGCAGTGTTGCCGGGACTCACCCCCCCAATGAGCAGTTCTTC | CASSVAGTHPPNEQFF
TRBD2 | TRBJ2-5 | . | TRBV18 | TGTGCCAGCTCACCGGGGACTAGCCGCCAACCACGGGGAGAGACCCAGTACTTC | CASSPGTSRQPRGETQYF
. | TRBJ1-5 | few | TRBV28 | TGTGCCAGCATCTCGGGTAGCAATCAGCCCCAGCATTTT | CASISGSNQPQHF
TRBD1 | TRBJ1-4 | . | TRBV6-1 | TGTGCCAGCACCGTAAGGGGGCCTAATGAAAAACTGTTTTTT | CASTVRGPNEKLFF
TRBD1 | TRBJ2-7 | . | TRBV27 | TGTGCCAGCAGTCGGGGACAGGGGATCTACGAGCAGTACTTC | CASSRGQGIYEQYF
. | TRBJ1-2 | few | TRBV15 | TGTGCCACCAGCAGAGGTTGGGGAGGTGCCTATGGCTACACCTTC | CATSRGWGGAYGYTF
. | TRBJ1-5 | few | TRBV28 | TGTGCCAGCAGCCCCTCCAGGCAGGTTTGGGTCCTCAATCAGCCCCAGCATTTT | CASSPSRQVWVLNQPQHF
TRBD1 | TRBJ1-1 | few | TRBV10-1 | TGCGCCAGCAGTCCGGGACAGGGCGATCTTATGGGAAACACTGAAGCTTTCTTT | CASSPGQGDLMGNTEAFF
. | TRBJ1-1 | . | TRBV6-1 | TGTGCCAGCAGTGATTCAGGGTTCACTGAAGCTTTCTTT | CASSDSGFTEAFF
. | TRBJ1-4 | . | TRBV5-4 | TGTGCCAGCAGCTTGTATGGCCTCCAAAATGAAAAACTGTTTTTT | CASSLYGLQNEKLFF
. | TRBJ1-2 | . | TRBV28 | TGTGCCAGCAGTTTAGAGGCACTGGGAGGCTATGGCTACACCTTC | CASSLEALGGYGYTF
TRBD1 | TRBJ1-2 | . | TRBV5-8 | TGTGCCAGCAGAGCCCCCCGGACAGGGTCTAGTGGCTACACCTTC | CASRAPRTGSSGYTF
. | TRBJ1-2 | . | TRBV7-2 | TGTGCCAGCAGCTTAGATCCGACAGGTGGGAATGGCTACACCTTC | CASSLDPTGGNGYTF
. | TRBJ1-2 | . | TRBV7-2 | TGTGCCAGCAGCAGGACAATTAACTATGGCTACACCTTC | CASSRTINYGYTF
TRBD1 | TRBJ1-5 | . | TRBV6-1 | TGTGCCAGCAGCGAAGGCCGGACAGGGGCCCTCAATCAGCCCCAGCATTTT | CASSEGRTGALNQPQHF
TRBD2 | TRBJ2-5 | . | TRBV5-4 | TGTGCCAGCAGCCGGCGAGCGGGACTAGCGTCAGAGACCCAGTACTTC | CASSRRAGLASETQYF
. | TRBJ1-2 | . | TRBV6-5 | TGTGCCAGCAAAACGCCGGGGGACTATGGCTACACCTTC | CASKTPGDYGYTF
. | TRBJ2-7 | . | TRBV5-1 | TGCGCCAGCAGCAGGGGACTTCCCTACGAGCAGTACTTT | CASSRGLPYEQYF
TRBD2 | TRBJ2-1 | few | TRBV6-1 | TGTGCCAGCAGTGAATTAGCGGGGCTTGAGCAGTTCTTC | CASSELAGLEQFF
TRBD2 | TRBJ2-2 | . | TRBV14 | TGTGCCAGCAGCGTTACTAGCGGGTTTACCGGGGAGCTGTTTTTT | CASSVTSGFTGELFF
TRBD2 | TRBJ2-1 | . | TRBV10-2 | TGCGCCGGGACTAGCGGGGGCGAGTACAATGAGCAGTTCTTC | CAGTSGGEYNEQFF
TRBD1 | TRBJ1-5 | few | TRBV19 | TGTGCCAGTAACTCGTACGGGACAGGGTTTTTCAAAGGCAATCAGCCCCAGCATTTT | CASNSYGTGFFKGNQPQHF
. | TRBJ2-5 | . | TRBV6-5 | TGTGCCAGCAGTTACTGGGGCGGGACCAGGAAGACCCAGTACTTC | CASSYWGGTRKTQYF
TRBD2 | TRBJ2-3 | . | TRBV10-3 | TGTGCCATCAGTGAAGAGACTAGCATCACAGATACGCAGTATTTT | CAISEETSITDTQYF
TRBD2 | TRBJ2-1 | few | TRBV30 | TGTGCCTGGAGTGTAAGCGGGGGCTCTATCTACAATGAGCAGTTCTTC | CAWSVSGGSIYNEQFF
. | TRBJ1-2 | . | TRBV6-5 | TGTGCCAGCAGTTACTCGACGAGGGGGAGCTATGGCTACACCTTC | CASSYSTRGSYGYTF
TRBD2 | TRBJ2-7 | few | TRBV5-1 | TGCGCCAGCAGCTCGGGTAGCGGGGAGTACGAGCAGTACTTC | CASSSGSGEYEQYF
TRBD2 | TRBJ2-5 | few | TRBV7-8 | TGTGCCAGCAGCTTAAGTGGCGGGGGAAAAGAGACCCAGTACTTC | CASSLSGGGKETQYF
TRBD1 | TRBJ1-4 | . | TRBV30 | TGTGCCTGGAGACAGGGGACTAATGAAAAACTGTTTTTT | CAWRQGTNEKLFF
TRBD2 | TRBJ2-3 | few | TRBV13 | TGTGCCAGCAGCCCAACTCTTGGCGGGGGGAGCACAGATACGCAGTATTTT | CASSPTLGGGSTDTQYF
TRBD1 | TRBJ2-1 | few | TRBV9 | TGTGCCAGCAGCCTCCGGGACAGCCCATCCGATGAGCAGTTCTTC | CASSLRDSPSDEQFF
. | TRBJ1-5 | few | TRBV19 | TGTGCCAGTAGTATAGTCGCAGGCTATAGCAATCAGCCCCAGCATTTT | CASSIVAGYSNQPQHF
TRBD1 | TRBJ1-5 | . | TRBV18 | TGTGCCAGCTCACCGGGACAGAGCAATCAGCCCCAGCATTTT | CASSPGQSNQPQHF
. | TRBJ2-6 | . | TRBV27 | TGTGCCAGCAGTTTAAGGCGCGGGTCTGGGGCCAACGTCCTGACTTTC | CASSLRRGSGANVLTF
. | TRBJ1-3 | . | TRBV6-1 | TGTGCCAACAGTGTAGGACAACCTGGAAACACCATATATTTT | CANSVGQPGNTIYF
TRBD2 | TRBJ2-7 | . | TRBV27 | TGTGCCAGCAGCCCCTTTGGGGGGGACGAGCAGTACTTC | CASSPFGGDEQYF
. | TRBJ1-2 | . | TRBV25-1 | TGTGCCAGCAGTGGGGGGGGATACAGGATTGGCTACACCTTC | CASSGGGYRIGYTF
. | TRBJ1-2 | few | TRBV5-1 | TGCGCCAGCAGCTTGTTGGGCAGTCGGTTCAACTATGGCTACACCTTC | CASSLLGSRFNYGYTF
. | TRBJ1-5 | few | TRBV19 | TGTGCCAGTAGTCCCGGGGGAGGGTGGGAAGTAATTCAGCCCCAGCATTTT | CASSPGGGWEVIQPQHF
. | TRBJ2-2 | . | TRBV7-6 | TGTGCCAGCAGCTTAGCCGCCGGGTGGGCCGGGGAGCTGTTTTTT | CASSLAAGWAGELFF
. | TRBJ1-1 | . | TRBV19 | TGTGCCAGTACCCCGGACAGACGAAAAGCTTTCTTT | CASTPDRRKAFF
. | TRBJ1-5 | few | TRBV27 | TGTGCCAGCAGCCGAGACATGATTCGCAATCAGCCCCAGCATTTT | CASSRDMIRNQPQHF
. | TRBJ1-1 | few | TRBV5-4 | TGTGCCAGCAGCTTGGATGCGGGGCGGAGGAGGGTGAACACTGAAGCTTTCTTT | CASSLDAGRRRVNTEAFF
TRBD1 | TRBJ2-2 | . | TRBV2 | TGTGCCAGCCGTCGGGACAGCCTCACCGGGGAGCTGTTTTTT | CASRRDSLTGELFF